Sequencing of this T cell receptor (beta chain) was carried out in a study of a mutant IDH1 vaccine in newly diagnosed glioma. The overall study: Vaccination started 4-6 weeks after radiotherapy alone, or with temozolomide cycles. Among treated patients, approximately 62% were male and about 40% female, and mean age was about 39 years. Former treatment meant radiotherapy, temozolomide, or both; the majority had gotten both.

As regards this clone: Its antigen is not identified.

Libraries were prepared by immunoSEQ multiplex PCR; TCRdb keeps only in-frame clonotypes and omits some of them. The sample yields 30,000 to 40,000 clones, roughly 79% seen once. Stated time point: week 23, last vaccination. Vaccination comprised doses that each held 300 ug of mutant IDH1 20-mer peptide, plus topical imiquimod. Sequences were derived from PBMCs, sampled from a glioma patient whose treatment included an IDH1 peptide vaccine. This receptor was obtained from a man aged 35 to 55 with glioma.

CDR3 amino acids: CASSEGRDRVYNEQFF. The DNA for the CDR3 is TGTGCCAGCAGTGAGGGACGGGACAGGGTCTACAATGAGCAGTTCTTC. The chain has TRBV2 and TRBJ2-1, with TRBD1 matching 9 bases. Germline CDR1 SNHLY, CDR2 FYNNEI. The CDR3 extends over 16 amino acids. Trimming cost V 3 bases and J 3 bases; bases outside gene matches: 6.